The clone carrying this TCR beta chain was recorded a few times. These data come from a study of T cell responses to AZD1222 COVID-19 vaccine. Germline assignment: CDR1 LGHNT and CDR2 FRNRAP. V was clipped by 5 bases and J by 4 bases, with 11 bases between them. This CDR3 is 13 amino acids long. Assay used: immunoSEQ multiplex PCR; TCRdb lists only in-frame clones, some missing. The top ten hold less than 9.5% of the sample, which has approximately 120,000 clones, about 91% seen once. The specimen was peripheral blood, collected on day 0 of AZD1222 vaccination. This chain connects TRBV12-5 to TRBJ1-2; the D gene is possibly TRBD1 (5 bases). The sequence came from an adult in good health. CDR3 residues: CASGGRAGYGYTF. CDR3 DNA sequence: TGTGCTAGTGGTGGCAGGGCTGGCTATGGCTACACCTTC.